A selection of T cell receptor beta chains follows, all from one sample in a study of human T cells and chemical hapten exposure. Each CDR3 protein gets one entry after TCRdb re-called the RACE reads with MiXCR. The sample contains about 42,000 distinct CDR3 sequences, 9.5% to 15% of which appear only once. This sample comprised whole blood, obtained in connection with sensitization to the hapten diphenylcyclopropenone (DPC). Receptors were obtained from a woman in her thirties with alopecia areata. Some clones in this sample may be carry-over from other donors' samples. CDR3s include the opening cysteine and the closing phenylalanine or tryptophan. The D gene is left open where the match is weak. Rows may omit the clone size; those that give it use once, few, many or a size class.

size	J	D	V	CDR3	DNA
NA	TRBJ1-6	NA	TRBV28	CASSHGEVDSPLHF	TGTGCCAGCAGTCACGGGGAGGTGGATTCACCCCTCCACTTT
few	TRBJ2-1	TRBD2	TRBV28	CASSFGGRDYYNEQFF	TGTGCCAGCAGTTTTGGTGGGCGGGACTACTACAATGAGCAGTTCTTC
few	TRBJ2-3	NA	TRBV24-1	CATSDPRAPPGTQYF	TGTGCCACCAGTGACCCAAGGGCCCCTCCGGGTACGCAGTATTTT
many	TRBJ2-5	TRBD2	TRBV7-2	CASSLGGGPQETQYF	TGTGCCAGCAGCTTAGGGGGGGGACCTCAAGAGACCCAGTACTTC
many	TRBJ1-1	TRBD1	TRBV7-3	CASTINRQGGLNTEAFF	TGTGCCAGCACCATAAATAGACAGGGGGGCTTGAACACTGAAGCTTTCTTT
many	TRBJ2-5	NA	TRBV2	CAGTGQETQYF	TGTGCCGGGACTGGACAAGAGACCCAGTACTTC
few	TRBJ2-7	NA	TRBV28	CASSLIRGASPGEQYF	TGTGCCAGCAGTTTAATCAGAGGGGCCTCACCCGGCGAGCAGTACTTC
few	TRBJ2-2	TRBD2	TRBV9	CASSAGLAGERTGELFF	TGTGCCAGCAGCGCGGGACTAGCGGGAGAAAGAACCGGGGAGCTGTTTTTT
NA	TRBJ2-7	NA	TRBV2	CASKGERAVYGQYF	TGTGCCAGCAAGGGCGAGCGGGCCGTATACGGGCAGTACTTC
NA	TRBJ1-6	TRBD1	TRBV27	CASGPDRASSPLHF	TGTGCCAGTGGTCCCGACAGGGCTAGTTCACCCCTCCACTTT
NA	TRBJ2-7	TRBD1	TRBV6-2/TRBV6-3	CASSYPRASDRPYSYEQYF	TGTGCCAGCAGTTACCCCCGGGCATCGGACAGGCCTTACTCCTACGAGCAGTACTTC
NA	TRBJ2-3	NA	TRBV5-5	CASSLSSTDTQYF	TGTGCCAGCAGCCTATCTAGCACAGATACGCAGTATTTT
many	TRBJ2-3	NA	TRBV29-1	CSVDGSGTDTQYF	TGCAGCGTTGATGGTAGCGGCACAGATACGCAGTATTTT
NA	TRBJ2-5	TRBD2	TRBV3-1	CVSSSGLAIQETQYF	TGTGTCAGCAGCTCGGGACTAGCGATCCAAGAGACCCAGTACTTC
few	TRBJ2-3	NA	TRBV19	CASSFGDTQYF	TGTGCCAGTAGCTTTGGAGATACGCAGTATTTT
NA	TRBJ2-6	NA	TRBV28	CASTRRMGANVLTF	TGTGCCAGCACCCGTCGGATGGGGGCCAACGTCCTGACTTTC
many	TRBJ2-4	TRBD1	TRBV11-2	CASSFAGGAGAKNIQYF	TGTGCCAGCAGCTTCGCAGGGGGCGCGGGGGCCAAAAACATTCAGTACTTC
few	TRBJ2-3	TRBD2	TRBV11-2	CASSLLAGDVDTQYF	TGTGCCAGCAGCTTGCTAGCGGGAGACGTAGATACGCAGTATTTT
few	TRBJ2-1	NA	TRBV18	CASSPGSAYNEQFF	TGTGCCAGCTCACCCGGGAGCGCCTACAATGAGCAGTTCTTC
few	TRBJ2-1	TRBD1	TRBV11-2	CASSAGTGYHNEQFF	TGTGCCAGCAGCGCGGGGACAGGATACCACAATGAGCAGTTCTTC
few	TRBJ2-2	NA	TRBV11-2	CASSFPGYTGELFF	TGTGCCAGCAGCTTTCCAGGGTACACCGGGGAGCTGTTTTTT
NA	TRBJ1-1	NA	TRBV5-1	CASSSLQGHGEAFF	TGCGCCAGCAGCTCTCTGCAGGGGCATGGTGAAGCTTTCTTT
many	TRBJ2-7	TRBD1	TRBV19	CASSKQGRYSYEQYF	TGTGCCAGTAGTAAACAGGGGCGATACTCCTACGAGCAGTACTTC
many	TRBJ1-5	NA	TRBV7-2	CASSTSDSNQPQHF	TGTGCCAGCAGCACGAGCGATAGCAATCAGCCCCAGCATTTT
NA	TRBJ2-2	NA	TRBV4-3	CASSLGPNTGELFF	TGCGCCAGCAGCCTAGGGCCAAACACCGGGGAGCTGTTTTTT
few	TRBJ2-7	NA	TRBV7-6	CASSLHHGDSYEQYF	TGTGCCAGCAGCCTCCATCACGGGGATTCCTACGAGCAGTACTTC